In this sample, the clone carrying this T cell receptor (beta chain) turned up many times. TCRdb re-called the PCR reads with MiXCR, one entry per CDR3 protein. The repertoire holds approximately 19,000 distinct CDR3 sequences, with about 40% as singletons. Germline CDR1 MGHRA, CDR2 YSYEKL. The CDR3 spans 15 residues. Germline trimming cut 3 bases from V and 7 bases from J; bases unmatched to any gene: 6. This sample is drawn from a study of tumor-infiltrating lymphocytes in oesophageal squamous cell carcinoma. The genes are TRBV4-1 and TRBJ1-6; 7 bases map to TRBD1. The clonotype was recovered from a male donor with esophageal squamous cell carcinoma. The sequencing input was normal esophageal tissue next to the tumor. CDR3: CASSHFDRENSPLHF. CDR3 DNA: TGCGCCAGCAGCCACTTTGACAGGGAAAATTCACCCCTCCACTTT.